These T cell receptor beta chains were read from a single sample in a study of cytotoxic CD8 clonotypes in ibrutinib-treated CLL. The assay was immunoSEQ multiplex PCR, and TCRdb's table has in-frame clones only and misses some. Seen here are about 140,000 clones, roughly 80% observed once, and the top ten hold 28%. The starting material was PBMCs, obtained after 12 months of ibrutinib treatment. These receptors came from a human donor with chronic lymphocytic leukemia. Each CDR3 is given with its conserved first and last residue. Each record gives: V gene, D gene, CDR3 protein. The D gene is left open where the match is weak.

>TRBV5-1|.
CASSRDAAIRDRNYGYTF
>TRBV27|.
CASQAGGHQPQHF
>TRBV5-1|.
CASSIGTAVYSSYEQYF
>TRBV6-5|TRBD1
CASSSSGTGYNEQFF
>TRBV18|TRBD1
CASSPSGQGIYEQFF
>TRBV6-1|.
CASSSLTAYGYTF
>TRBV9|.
CASSVGLKQDEQYF
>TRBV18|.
CASSPSFREFNYGYTF
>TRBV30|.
CAWSVRGTGIYEQYF
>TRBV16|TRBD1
CASSPIGQVLNTEAFF
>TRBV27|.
CASSLSGVGYTF
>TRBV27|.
CASSWANYGYTF
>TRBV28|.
CASEGYYGYTF
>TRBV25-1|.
CASTESGARETQYF
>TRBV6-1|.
CASSEGGRFYNSPLHF
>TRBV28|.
CASSSGRRTNEKLFF
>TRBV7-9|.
CASSLARQDYGYTF
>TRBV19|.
CASSIIGTRNEQFF
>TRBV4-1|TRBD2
CASSKNPSGSSTDTQYF
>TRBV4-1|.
CASSQGPTRTSPAFF
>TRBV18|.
CASSHGEGTEPQHF
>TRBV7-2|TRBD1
CASSLYRGISYNEQFF
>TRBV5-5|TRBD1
CASRAGTGENIQYF
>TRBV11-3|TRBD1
CASLDREETQYF
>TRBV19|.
CASTPDRNSNQPQHF
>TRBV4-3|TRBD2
CASSQIQTSGRAYEQFF
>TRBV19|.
CASSMVEGSGYTF
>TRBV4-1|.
CASSLLGNNEQFF
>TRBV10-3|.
CAISLGQIYEQYF
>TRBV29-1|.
CSGREQGGTEAFF
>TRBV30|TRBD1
CARDRGNTEAFF
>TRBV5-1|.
CASSWETGRNYGYTF
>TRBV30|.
CAWSVWGQPQHF
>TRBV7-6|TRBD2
CASSLGWTSGEKSYEQYF
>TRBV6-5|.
CASSSLISPEKLFF
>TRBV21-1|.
CASSKDPGTGDTEAFF
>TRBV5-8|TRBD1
CASSFGQGTYEQYF
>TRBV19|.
CASNPPTRPDSDSYEQYF
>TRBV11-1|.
CASSSLVSYEQYF
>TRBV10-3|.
CAIRTGGRPGELFF
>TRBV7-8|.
CASSLVRGRTYEQYF
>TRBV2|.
CASSGARAYEQYF
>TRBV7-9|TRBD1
CASSRTGGGTEAFF
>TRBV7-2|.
CASSLMYETQYF
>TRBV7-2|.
CASSLDSFPSKQYF
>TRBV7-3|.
CASSQDMNTEAFF
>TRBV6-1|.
CASRVDLLTEAFF
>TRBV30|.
CAWSVQDTQYF
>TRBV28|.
CASSENPGRTQYGYTF
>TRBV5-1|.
CASSSRVSDTNTGELFF
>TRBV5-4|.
CASRLTSQATQYF
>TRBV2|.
CASRVGSSYNEQFF
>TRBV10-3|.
CAISDTANYGYTF
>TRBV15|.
CATSRRSRQSYGYTF
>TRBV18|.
CASSPQGREQYF
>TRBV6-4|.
CASSGGTNYGYTF
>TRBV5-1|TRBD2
CASSPSMAGGSSYNEQFF
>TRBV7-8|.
CASSLDLASYNEQFF
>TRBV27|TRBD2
CASSFADNPTSGKYF